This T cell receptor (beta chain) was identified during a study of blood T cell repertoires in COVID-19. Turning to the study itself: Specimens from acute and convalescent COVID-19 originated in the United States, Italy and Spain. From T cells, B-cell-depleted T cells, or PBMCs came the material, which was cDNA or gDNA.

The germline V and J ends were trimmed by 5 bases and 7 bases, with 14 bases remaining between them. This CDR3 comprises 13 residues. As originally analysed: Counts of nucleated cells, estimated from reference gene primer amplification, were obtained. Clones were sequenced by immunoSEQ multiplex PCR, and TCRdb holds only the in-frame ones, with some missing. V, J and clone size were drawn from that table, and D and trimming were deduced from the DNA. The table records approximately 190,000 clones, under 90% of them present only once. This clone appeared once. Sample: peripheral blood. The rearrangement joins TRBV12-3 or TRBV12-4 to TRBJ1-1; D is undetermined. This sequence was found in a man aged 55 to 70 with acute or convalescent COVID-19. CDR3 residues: CASSLRAPIEAFF. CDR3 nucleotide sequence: TGTGCCAGCAGTCTCCGCGCCCCGATTGAAGCTTTCTTT.